The 22 T cell receptor beta chains reported below all come from one sample, sequenced in a study of cytomegalovirus exposure and HLA in healthy donors. Primers: 60 Vbeta forward and 13 Jbeta reverse. Some clones are missing from TCRdb's copy, which holds only in-frame ones; the method was immunoSEQ multiplex PCR. There are over 100,000 clones in the sample; approximately 80% occur only once, and approximately 1.4% lies in the top ten. The sample consisted of PBMCs. These receptors were taken from a female donor in good health and CMV-seronegative.

This clone has just a few counts. Other DNA sequences in this sample translate to the same CDR3. This chain connects TRBV10-3 to TRBJ2-2; possible D gene TRBD1, 7 bases. V lost 5 bases and J 1 base, leaving 11 bases between the germline ends. The CDR3 is 15 residues long. Germline values: CDR1 ENHRY, CDR2 SYGVKD. CDR3 loop: CAISRQGLNTGELFF. CDR3 nucleotides: TGTGCCATCAGTCGACAGGGACTGAACACCGGGGAGCTGTTTTTT.

V usage is TRBV20-1 and J usage is TRBJ2-1; D is ambiguous. The germline V gene has CDR1 DFQATT and CDR2 SNEGSKA (reference sequence). The V and J ends lost 5 bases and 9 bases respectively, with 11 bases between them. This CDR3 contains 11 residues. The CDR3 DNA sequence: TGCAGTGCTTGGGCCCGTAGTGAGCAGTTCTTC. Its protein is CSAWARSEQFF.

The chain employs TRBV10-3 and TRBJ2-7; 11 bases line up with TRBD2. V shed 6 bases and J 4 bases; nucleotides not matched to a gene: 8. Germline V gene data show CDR1 as ENHRY and CDR2 as SYGVKD. The length of the CDR3 is 15 residues. The CDR3 coding sequence is TGTGCCATCAGGGAACCGGGACTAGCGGATTACGAGCAGTACTTC. Protein sequence: CAIREPGLADYEQYF.

This chain links TRBV18 with TRBJ2-3, with D possibly being TRBD2 (5 bases). The CDR3 covers 18 residues. With 1 base removed from V and 0 bases from J, the gap between germline ends came to 17 bases. From germline, CDR1 is KGHSH and CDR2 LQKENI. The CDR3: CASSPRSGKTASTDTQYF. CDR3 nucleotide sequence: TGTGCCAGCTCACCACGAAGCGGCAAAACTGCTAGCACAGATACGCAGTATTTT. Complete variable domain (other parts from reference TRBV18 and TRBJ2-3): NAGVMQNPRHLVRRRGQEARLRCSPMKGHSHVYWYRQLPEEGLKFMVYLQKENIIDESGMPKERFSAEFPKEGPSILRIQQVVRGDSAAYFCASSPRSGKTASTDTQYFGPGTRLTVL.

J is TRBJ2-7 and V is TRBV27, with D unclear. There are 14 residues in the CDR3. CDR1 MNHEY and CDR2 SMNVEV come from the germline V gene (reference sequence). The germline V and J ends were trimmed by 4 bases and 0 bases, with 10 bases remaining between them. The CDR3 is CASSYTVFSYEQYF. DNA of the CDR3: TGTGCCAGCAGTTATACGGTATTCTCCTACGAGCAGTACTTC.

CDR3 region: CASSRTSGTTYEQYF. The DNA of the CDR3 is TGTGCCAGTAGTCGGACTAGCGGGACGACCTACGAGCAGTACTTC. The rearrangement uses TRBV19 and TRBJ2-7, with 12 bases that match TRBD2. CDR3 length: 15 amino acids. J lost 2 bases, V lost 5 bases, and 4 bases had no gene match. Germline CDR1 and CDR2: LNHDA and SQIVND (reference sequence).

The chain joins TRBV10-3 to TRBJ2-7; the match to TRBD2 covers 7 bases. The germline V gene has CDR1 ENHRY and CDR2 SYGVKD. The CDR3 is made up of 14 amino acids. The V segment lost 8 bases and the J segment 0 bases; nucleotides outside the gene matches: 7. This chain's CDR3 is CAIGEAGSSYEQYF. For the CDR3, the DNA is TGTGCCATCGGGGAAGCGGGGAGCTCCTACGAGCAGTACTTC.

The chain couples TRBV15 to TRBJ1-4; 7 bases are shared with TRBD1. Unmatched junction bases numbered 5, after V lost 4 bases and J lost 3 bases. The CDR3 runs to 15 residues. The germline CDR1 and CDR2 sequences are LNHNV and YYDKDF (reference sequence). CDR3 residues: CATSTNRGANEKLFF. The DNA for the CDR3 is TGTGCCACCAGCACGAACAGGGGAGCTAATGAAAAACTGTTTTTT.

This clone has just one count. The V and J genes are TRBV18 and TRBJ1-1; TRBD1 might be the D (5 bases). CDR3 length: 14 residues. The V end lost 3 bases, the J end lost 0 bases, and 8 bases lay between the germline ends. Germline CDR1 reads KGHSH; CDR2 reads LQKENI. CDR3 DNA sequence: TGTGCCAGCTCACCCAGGGCGTTGAACACTGAAGCTTTCTTT. Its translation is CASSPRALNTEAFF.

The chain carries TRBV2 and TRBJ2-3, with 9 bases that match TRBD2. This CDR3 region has 15 residues. V lost 0 bases and J lost 3; bases outside the gene matches: 1. Germline values: CDR1 SNHLY, CDR2 FYNNEI. CDR3 nucleotide sequence: TGTGCCAGCAGTGAAGCAACTAGCGGGACAGATACGCAGTATTTT. Translation gives CASSEATSGTDTQYF.

This clone was seen once. V usage is TRBV6-5 and J usage is TRBJ2-1, with 8 bases matching TRBD2. This CDR3 has 14 residues. CDR1 and CDR2 (germline): MNHEY, SVGAGI. V lost 8 bases and J lost 6; bases outside the gene matches: 9. CDR3 DNA sequence: TGTGCCAGCCGGGGGGGGGTTAAGAGCAATGAGCAGTTCTTC. Amino acid sequence: CASRGGVKSNEQFF.

This clone has a handful of counts. CDR3 DNA sequence: TGTGCCAGCAGCGTAGACTCCTACGAGCAGTACTTC. It specifies CASSVDSYEQYF. The rearrangement uses TRBV5-5 and TRBJ2-7; no clear D gene. CDR3 size: 12 residues. Per germline, CDR1 SGHKS and CDR2 YYEKEE (reference sequence). V gave up 4 bases and J gave up 0 bases, with 5 bases separating them. Combining the CDR3 with reference TRBV5-5 and TRBJ2-7 gives the whole variable domain DAGVTQSPTHLIKTRGQQVTLRCSPISGHKSVSWYQQVLGQGPQFIFQYYEKEERGRGNFPDRFSARQFPNYSSELNVNALLLGDSALYLCASSVDSYEQYFGPGTRLTVT.

This chain uses TRBV4-1 with TRBJ2-7; D uncertain. CDR1 is MGHRA and CDR2 is YSYEKL in the germline V gene. V gave up 2 bases and J gave up 1 base, with 12 bases separating them. CDR3 length: 15 residues. This CDR3 is CASSQLMFYSYEQYF. The CDR3, as DNA: TGCGCCAGCAGCCAACTTATGTTCTATTCCTACGAGCAGTACTTC.

This chain uses TRBV10-3 with TRBJ1-1; 7 nucleotides match TRBD1. The CDR3 sequence is 13 residues long. The V gene end was trimmed by 5 bases and the J gene end by 5 bases; junction bases not matched to a gene: 5. Germline assignment: CDR1 ENHRY and CDR2 SYGVKD. DNA for the CDR3: TGTGCCATCAGTCGACAGGGAGAAACTGAAGCTTTCTTT. As protein: CAISRQGETEAFF.

The V gene is TRBV7-9, the J gene TRBJ1-1; D ambiguous. Per the germline V gene, CDR1 is SEHNR and CDR2 is FQNEAQ (reference sequence). V gave up 10 bases and J gave up 0 bases, with 9 bases separating them. The CDR3 has 12 residues. CDR3 sequence reads: CAIQRVNTEAFF. The CDR3 bases are TGTGCCATCCAACGAGTGAACACTGAAGCTTTCTTT.

The gene calls are TRBV6-1 and TRBJ2-7; no reliable D call. Germline V gene sequence: CDR1 MNHNS, CDR2 SASEGT. Trimming took 11 bases from V and 3 from J, leaving 11 bases between them. This CDR3 is built from 11 residues. The DNA of the CDR3 is TGTGCCGGCACCACTTACTACGAGCAGTACTTC. Translation: CAGTTYYEQYF.

The genes are TRBV7-8 and TRBJ2-3; D might be TRBD2 (6 bases). CDR1 SGHVS and CDR2 FQNEAQ come from the germline V gene. The V gene lost 5 bases and the J gene lost 2 bases, with 14 bases spanning the gap. The CDR3 contains 15 residues. The CDR3 DNA is TGTGCCAGCAGCCGCTCTCGCGGGACCACAGATACGCAGTATTTT. This translates into CASSRSRGTTDTQYF.

The chain carries TRBV6-1 and TRBJ2-1; D is unclear. CDR3 length equals 14 residues. Germline V CDR1 and CDR2: MNHNS, SASEGT. V lost 0 bases to trimming and J lost 5 bases, with 8 bases between them. The CDR3 reads CASSEAGLDNEQFF. As DNA, the CDR3 is TGTGCCAGCAGTGAAGCGGGCTTAGACAATGAGCAGTTCTTC.

J is TRBJ1-5 and V is TRBV28; D perhaps matches TRBD1 (6 bases). Germline V gene lookup returns CDR1 MDHEN and CDR2 SYDVKM. The V end lost 7 bases, the J end lost 7 bases, and 14 bases lay between the germline ends. The CDR3 spans 13 residues. The CDR3, as DNA: TGTGCCAGCATGAGCAGGGGATACCAGCCCCAGCATTTT. As protein: CASMSRGYQPQHF.

V is TRBV27 and J is TRBJ2-7, with D tentatively TRBD2 (7 bases). The germline gives CDR1 MNHEY, CDR2 SMNVEV (reference sequence). The CDR3 runs 16 residues. The V end was cut by 5 bases, the J end by 4 bases, with 21 bases between. The CDR3 protein is CASSTTPAGARYEQYF. The CDR3 nucleotides are TGTGCCAGCAGTACGACACCCGCGGGGGCGCGATACGAGCAGTACTTC.

This chain uses TRBV4-3 with TRBJ2-1; 12 bases align to TRBD2. Looked up from germline, CDR1 is LGHNA and CDR2 is YSLEER. The CDR3 consists of 18 residues. The J segment lost 6 bases and the V segment lost 0 bases, leaving 9 bases of the junction unmatched. CDR3 amino acids: CASSQESVASGRANEQFF. The DNA of the CDR3 is TGCGCCAGCAGCCAAGAAAGCGTGGCTAGCGGGAGGGCCAATGAGCAGTTCTTC.

The chain employs TRBV5-1 and TRBJ1-1; D perhaps matches TRBD1 (6 bases). Trimming stripped 6 bases from V and 0 bases from J, with 9 bases between. This CDR3 contains 13 residues. Germline CDR1 and CDR2: SGHRS and YFSETQ. The CDR3, as DNA: TGCGCCAGCACCGGACAGTTGAACACTGAAGCTTTCTTT. As protein: CASTGQLNTEAFF.